This TCR beta chain was sequenced for a study of PD-L1 blockade in urothelial cancer. Trimming removed 4 bases from V and 4 bases from J; junction bases left unmatched: 10. The germline V gene encodes CDR1 GTSNPN and CDR2 SVGIG (reference sequence). The CDR3 has 16 residues. The table came from immunoSEQ multiplex PCR; TCRdb's copy has only in-frame clones and leaves some out. The table lists over 65,000 clones, 80% to 85% of them singletons, with 4.7% in the top ten. This clone was found once. The J gene is TRBJ2-1, the V gene TRBV30; 10 nucleotides agree with TRBD2. The material sequenced was PBMCs, taken around atezolizumab (anti-PD-L1) treatment. The receptor comes from a man in his 70s with urothelial cancer. The CDR3 loop reads CAWMLDVTSGYNEQFF. The CDR3 DNA reads TGTGCCTGGATGTTGGATGTGACTAGCGGGTACAATGAGCAGTTCTTC.